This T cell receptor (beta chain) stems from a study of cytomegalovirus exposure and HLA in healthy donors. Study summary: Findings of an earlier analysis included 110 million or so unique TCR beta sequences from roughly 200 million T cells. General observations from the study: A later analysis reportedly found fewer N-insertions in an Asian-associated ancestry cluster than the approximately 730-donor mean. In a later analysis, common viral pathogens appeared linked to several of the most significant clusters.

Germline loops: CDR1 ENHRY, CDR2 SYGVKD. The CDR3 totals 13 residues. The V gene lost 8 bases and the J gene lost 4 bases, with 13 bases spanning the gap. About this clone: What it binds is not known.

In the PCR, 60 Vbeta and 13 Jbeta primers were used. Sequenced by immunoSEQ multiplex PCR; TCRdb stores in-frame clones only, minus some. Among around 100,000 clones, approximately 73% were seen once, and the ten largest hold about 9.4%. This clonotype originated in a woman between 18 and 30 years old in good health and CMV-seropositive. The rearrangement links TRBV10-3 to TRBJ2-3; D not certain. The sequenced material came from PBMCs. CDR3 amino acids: CAIHPHRSDTQYF. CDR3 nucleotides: TGTGCCATCCACCCCCATCGGTCAGATACGCAGTATTTT.